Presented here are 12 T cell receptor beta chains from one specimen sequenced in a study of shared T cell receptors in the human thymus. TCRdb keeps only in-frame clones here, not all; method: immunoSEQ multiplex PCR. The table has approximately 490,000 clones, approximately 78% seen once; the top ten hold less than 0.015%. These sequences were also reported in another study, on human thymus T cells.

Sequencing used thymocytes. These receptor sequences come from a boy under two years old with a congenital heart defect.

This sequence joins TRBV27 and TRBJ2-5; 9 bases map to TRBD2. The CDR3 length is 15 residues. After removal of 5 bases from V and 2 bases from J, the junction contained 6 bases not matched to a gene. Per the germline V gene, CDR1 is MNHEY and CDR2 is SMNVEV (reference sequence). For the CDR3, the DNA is TGTGCCAGCAGTCAAACTAGCGGGCCTCAAGAGACCCAGTACTTC. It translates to CASSQTSGPQETQYF.

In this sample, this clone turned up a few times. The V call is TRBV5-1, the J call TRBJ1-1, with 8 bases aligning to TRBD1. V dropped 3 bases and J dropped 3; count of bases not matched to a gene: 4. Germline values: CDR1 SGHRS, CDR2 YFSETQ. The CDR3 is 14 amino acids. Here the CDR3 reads CASSSGQGHTEAFF. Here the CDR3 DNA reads TGCGCCAGCAGCTCCGGACAGGGTCACACTGAAGCTTTCTTT.

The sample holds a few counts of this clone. CDR3 nucleotide sequence: TGCGCCAGCACCCGACAGGGCAATGGCACTGAAGCTTTCTTT. Protein product: CASTRQGNGTEAFF. The J gene is TRBJ1-1, the V gene TRBV23-1; 7 bases align to TRBD1. TRBV23-1 has ORF status, its function being uncertain. After removal of 7 bases from V and 4 bases from J, the junction contained 9 bases not matched to a gene. The length of the CDR3 is 14 residues.

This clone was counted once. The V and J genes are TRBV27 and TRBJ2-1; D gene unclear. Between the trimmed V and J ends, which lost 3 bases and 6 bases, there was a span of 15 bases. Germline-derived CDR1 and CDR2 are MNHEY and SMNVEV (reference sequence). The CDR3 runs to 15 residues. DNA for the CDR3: TGTGCCAGCAGTTTCCCTCCCGTGGCGGCCAATGAGCAGTTCTTC. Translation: CASSFPPVAANEQFF.

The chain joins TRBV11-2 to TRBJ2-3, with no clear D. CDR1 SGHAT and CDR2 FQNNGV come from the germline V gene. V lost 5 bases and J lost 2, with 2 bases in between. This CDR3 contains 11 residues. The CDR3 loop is CASSLTDTQYF. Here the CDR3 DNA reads TGTGCCAGCAGCCTCACAGATACGCAGTATTTT.

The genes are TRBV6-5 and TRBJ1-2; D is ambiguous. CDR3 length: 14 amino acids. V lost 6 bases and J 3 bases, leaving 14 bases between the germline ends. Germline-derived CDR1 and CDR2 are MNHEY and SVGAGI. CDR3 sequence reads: CASSLPQLDYGYTF. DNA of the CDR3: TGTGCCAGCAGCTTACCTCAACTTGACTATGGCTACACCTTC.

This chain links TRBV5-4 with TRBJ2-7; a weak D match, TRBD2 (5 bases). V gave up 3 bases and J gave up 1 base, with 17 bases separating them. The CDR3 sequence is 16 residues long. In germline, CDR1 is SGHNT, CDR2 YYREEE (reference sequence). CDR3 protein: CASSSALRRESYEQYF. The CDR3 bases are TGTGCCAGCAGCTCAGCCCTCCGTAGGGAGTCCTACGAGCAGTACTTC.

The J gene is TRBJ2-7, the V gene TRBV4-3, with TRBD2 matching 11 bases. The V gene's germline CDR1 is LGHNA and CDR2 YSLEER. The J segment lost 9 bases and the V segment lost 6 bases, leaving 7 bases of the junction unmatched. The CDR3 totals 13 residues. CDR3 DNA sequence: TGCGCCAGCAGTCCCACTAGCGGGAGCGCGCAGTACTTC. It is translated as CASSPTSGSAQYF.

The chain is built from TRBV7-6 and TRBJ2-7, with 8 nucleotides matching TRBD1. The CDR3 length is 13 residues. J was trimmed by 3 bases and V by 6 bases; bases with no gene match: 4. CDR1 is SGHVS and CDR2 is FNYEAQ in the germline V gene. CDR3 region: CASRPDRGYEQYF. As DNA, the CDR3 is TGTGCCAGCAGACCCGACAGGGGCTACGAGCAGTACTTC.

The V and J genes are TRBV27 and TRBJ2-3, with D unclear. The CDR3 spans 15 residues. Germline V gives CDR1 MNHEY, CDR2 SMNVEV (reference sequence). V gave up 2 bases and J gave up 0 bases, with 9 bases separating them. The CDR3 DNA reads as TGTGCCAGCAGTTTAAGGCGGTCTAGCACAGATACGCAGTATTTT. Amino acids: CASSLRRSSTDTQYF.

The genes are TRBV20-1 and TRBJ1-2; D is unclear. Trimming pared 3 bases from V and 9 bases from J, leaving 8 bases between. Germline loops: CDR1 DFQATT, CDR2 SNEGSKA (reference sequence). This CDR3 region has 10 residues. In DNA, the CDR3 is TGCAGTGCTAGTAATATTAGCTACACCTTC. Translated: CSASNISYTF.

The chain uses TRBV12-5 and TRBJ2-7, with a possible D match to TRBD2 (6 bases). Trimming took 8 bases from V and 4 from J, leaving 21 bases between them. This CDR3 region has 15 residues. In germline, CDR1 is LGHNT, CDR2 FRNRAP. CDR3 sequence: CASLGSQGGRYEQYF. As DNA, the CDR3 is TGTGCTAGTCTTGGGTCCCAGGGAGGACGATACGAGCAGTACTTC.